Each of the 31 T cell receptor beta chains below was sequenced from the same sample in a study of T cells in Graves' hyperthyroidism and ophthalmopathy. RNA transcripts provided the source from which TCR beta CDR3 regions were amplified. The TCR CDR3 was amplified in a first-round RT-PCR using the HTBI primer set. One entry per CDR3 protein results from TCRdb running MiXCR on the multiplex PCR reads. This table has 400,000 to 550,000 distinct CDR3 sequences, 13% to 15% appearing once. The sample consisted of blood. These receptors were collected from a woman aged 18 to 35 with Graves' hyperthyroidism.

Many counts were recorded for this clonotype. The CDR3 DNA is TGCGCCAGCAGCACTGGGACAGGGGGCACTGAAGCTTTCTTT. It codes for CASSTGTGGTEAFF. The chain uses TRBV5-1 and TRBJ1-1; 11 nucleotides line up with TRBD1. V was clipped by 4 bases and J by 4 bases; unmatched bases: 3. CDR3 length: 14 amino acids. Germline loops: CDR1 SGHRS, CDR2 YFSETQ.

The chain employs TRBV5-1 and TRBJ2-7; 8 positions agree with TRBD1. CDR1 is SGHRS, CDR2 YFSETQ, per germline. The V gene end was trimmed by 2 bases and the J gene end by 2 bases; junction bases not matched to a gene: 6. This CDR3 is built from 15 residues. For the CDR3, the DNA is TGCGCCAGCAGCTTTCCGGGACAGGCAGCCTACGAGCAGTACTTC. It is translated as CASSFPGQAAYEQYF.

The table lists this clonotype with many counts. This sequence joins TRBV27 and TRBJ2-1, with D tentatively TRBD2 (6 bases). This CDR3 region has 15 residues. Trimming left V 5 bases short and J 7 bases short, with 18 bases between. Germline CDR1 reads MNHEY; CDR2 reads SMNVEV (reference sequence). The CDR3 reads CASSGTMRDSNEQFF. In DNA, the CDR3 is TGTGCCAGCAGTGGCACTATGCGGGACTCAAATGAGCAGTTCTTC.

In this sample, this clonotype turned up many times. The CDR3 DNA reads as TGTGCTAGTGGTTTGGCTCCGGGTTCTAATGAAAAACTGTTTTTT. This translates into CASGLAPGSNEKLFF. The V gene is TRBV12-5, the J gene TRBJ1-4; D unclear. Germline V gives CDR1 LGHNT, CDR2 FRNRAP. The CDR3 length is 15 residues. Trimming took off 1 base at V and 3 bases at J, with 9 bases between the two ends.

This clonotype showed up many times. The rearrangement links TRBV6-5 to TRBJ2-6, with 8 bases lining up with TRBD2. Germline trimming cut 0 bases from V and 0 bases from J; bases unmatched to any gene: 10. The CDR3 has 20 amino acids. Germline CDR1 and CDR2: MNHEY and SVGAGI. Written as DNA, the CDR3 is TGTGCCAGCAGTTACTCTCCCGGGGTAGCGGGGAGCTCTGGGGCCAACGTCCTGACTTTC. It codes for CASSYSPGVAGSSGANVLTF.

At least ten counts were recorded for this clonotype. J is TRBJ1-1 and V is TRBV30, with D maybe TRBD1 (6 bases). Trimming removed 3 bases from V and 2 bases from J, with 7 bases in between. CDR3 length: 12 residues. Germline V CDR1 and CDR2: GTSNPN, SVGIG (reference sequence). DNA for the CDR3: TGTGCCTGGAGGGGACAAAACACTGAAGCTTTCTTT. Its protein product is CAWRGQNTEAFF.

This clonotype was detected many times. The rearrangement joins TRBV12-3 or TRBV12-4 to TRBJ1-1; 7 bases match TRBD1. Trimming cost V 6 bases and J 5 bases; bases outside gene matches: 9. This CDR3 has 14 residues. The CDR3 sequence: CASRHTGDRTEAFF. The DNA for the CDR3 is TGTGCCAGCAGACATACAGGGGACAGAACTGAAGCTTTCTTT.

For this clonotype: One end of the junction is discordant with germline, which a read error may explain. The chain uses TRBV12-3 or TRBV12-4 and TRBJ2-7, with 10 bases aligning to TRBD2. CDR3 length: 13 amino acids. CDR3 bases: TGCGCCAGCCAGGGGCTAGCGGGAGTTGAGCAGTACTTC. Translation: CASQGLAGVEQYF.

This clonotype was seen a few times. This sequence joins TRBV27 and TRBJ1-5, with D unresolved. V shed 2 bases and J shed 4 bases, with 6 bases lying between them. The germline gives CDR1 MNHEY, CDR2 SMNVEV (reference sequence). This CDR3 region has 13 residues. The CDR3 nucleotides read TGTGCCAGCAGTTTAAAAGGGAATCAGCCCCAGCATTTT. It encodes CASSLKGNQPQHF.

The rearrangement uses TRBV6-2 or TRBV6-3 and TRBJ1-1, with D uncertain. Germline V gene sequence: CDR1 MNHEY, CDR2 SVGEGT. The CDR3 length is 14 residues. Trimming took 1 base from V and 3 from J, leaving 9 bases between them. The CDR3 nucleotides are TGTGCCAGCAGTTACTACTCTGGGTACACTGAAGCTTTCTTT. Its protein product is CASSYYSGYTEAFF.

The V gene is TRBV5-6, the J gene TRBJ2-7; 7 bases map to TRBD1. The CDR3 runs 15 residues. V lost 4 bases to trimming and J lost 0 bases; unmatched junction nucleotides: 7. Germline loops: CDR1 SGHDT, CDR2 YYEEEE. The CDR3 bases are TGTGCCAGCAGCGTAGGGGGCCACAACTCCTACGAGCAGTACTTC. It codes for CASSVGGHNSYEQYF. Full variable domain (outside the CDR3, taken from reference TRBV5-6 and TRBJ2-7): DAGVTQSPTHLIKTRGQQVTLRCSPKSGHDTVSWYQQALGQGPQFIFQYYEEEERQRGNFPDRFSGHQFPNYSSELNVNALLLGDSALYLCASSVGGHNSYEQYFGPGTRLTVT.

The table lists this clonotype with many counts. The V and J genes are TRBV7-3 and TRBJ2-2; 9 nucleotides align to TRBD1. There are 16 residues in the CDR3. Looked up from germline, CDR1 is SGHTA and CDR2 is FQGTGA. The V gene end was trimmed by 1 base and the J gene end by 5 bases; junction bases not matched to a gene: 5. The CDR3 sequence is CASSLRGQGLTGELFF. As DNA, the CDR3 is TGTGCCAGCAGCTTAAGGGGACAGGGACTTACCGGGGAGCTGTTTTTT.

This clonotype was detected many times. This sequence joins TRBV4-1 and TRBJ1-4; D may be TRBD1 (6 bases). Between the trimmed V and J ends, which lost 0 bases and 5 bases, there was a span of 10 bases. This CDR3 comprises 15 residues. Germline values: CDR1 MGHRA, CDR2 YSYEKL. Here the CDR3 DNA reads TGCGCCAGCAGCCAAGACGGGGGCTGGAATGAAAAACTGTTTTTT. This translates into CASSQDGGWNEKLFF.

The rearrangement joins TRBV10-1 to TRBJ2-7; 11 nucleotides align to TRBD1. V shed 6 bases and J 5 bases; nucleotides not matched to a gene: 12. The CDR3 runs to 16 residues. Germline lookup yields CDR1 WNHNN and CDR2 SYGVQD (reference sequence). The CDR3 reads CASRDFLRTGGHEQYF. The CDR3 DNA reads TGCGCCAGCAGGGACTTCTTGAGGACAGGGGGCCACGAGCAGTACTTC.

CDR3 nucleotides: TGTGCCAGCTCGGTTTACCGGGACAGGGATAGCCAAGAGACCCAGTACTTC. This codes for CASSVYRDRDSQETQYF. The V call is TRBV27, the J call TRBJ2-5, with 9 bases that match TRBD1. The CDR3 is made up of 17 amino acids. V dropped 8 bases and J dropped 1; count of bases not matched to a gene: 14. Germline V CDR1 and CDR2: MNHEY, SMNVEV (reference sequence).

The sample holds a few counts of this clonotype. The chain uses TRBV5-1 and TRBJ1-2, with 11 bases fitting TRBD1. The CDR3 has 17 residues. Per germline, CDR1 SGHRS and CDR2 YFSETQ. V lost 4 bases, J lost 1 base, and 9 bases stayed unmatched. CDR3 in amino acids: CASSGSGTGGGNYGYTF. The CDR3 DNA reads TGCGCCAGCAGCGGATCCGGGACAGGGGGGGGTAACTATGGCTACACCTTC.

V and J are TRBV6-1 and TRBJ1-1; 8 bases agree with TRBD1. CDR1 is MNHNS, CDR2 SASEGT, per germline. The V and J ends lost 5 bases and 4 bases, in that order; junction bases with no gene match: 9. The length of the CDR3 is 15 residues. The CDR3 bases are TGTGCCAGCAGTTCGTGGACAGGGAAGGCCACTGAAGCTTTCTTT. Its translation: CASSSWTGKATEAFF.

This clonotype occurred many times. The chain has TRBV29-1 and TRBJ1-1; D possibly corresponds to TRBD1 (6 bases). The germline CDR1 and CDR2 sequences are SQVTM and ANQGSEA. The CDR3 is 12 residues long. Trimming removed 7 bases from V and 7 bases from J, with 16 bases in between. CDR3 in DNA: TGCAGCGGGGGCCGGGACACCTATGAAGCTTTCTTT. This codes for CSGGRDTYEAFF.

The J gene is TRBJ2-2, the V gene TRBV19; 8 bases are shared with TRBD2. V was pared by 4 bases and J by 8 bases, with 3 bases of the junction left unmatched. The CDR3 has 13 residues. Germline V CDR1 and CDR2: LNHDA, SQIVND (reference sequence). CDR3 DNA: TGTGCCAGTAGTAAGGGACTAGAGGGGGAGCTGTTTTTT. Translating gives CASSKGLEGELFF. Supplemented by reference TRBV19 and TRBJ2-2, the full variable domain reads DGGITQSPKYLFRKEGQNVTLSCEQNLNHDAMYWYRQDPGQGLRLIYYSQIVNDFQKGDIAEGYSVSREKKESFPLTVTSAQKNPTAFYLCASSKGLEGELFFGEGSRLTVL.

The chain is built from TRBV2 and TRBJ2-3; 8 positions match TRBD2. Germline loops: CDR1 SNHLY, CDR2 FYNNEI. The trim removed 8 bases at V and 2 bases at J, leaving 6 bases unmatched. This CDR3 region has 14 residues. CDR3: CASLSAGDTDTQYF. The CDR3 nucleotides read TGTGCCAGCTTGTCAGCGGGAGACACAGATACGCAGTATTTT.

There are a few counts of this clonotype. The chain has TRBV5-5 and TRBJ2-1; 13 bases are a match to TRBD2. V lost 4 bases and J lost 1; bases outside the gene matches: 5. Germline CDR1 and CDR2: SGHKS and YYEKEE (reference sequence). The CDR3 runs 17 residues. DNA for the CDR3: TGTGCCAGCAGCCTTACTAGCGGGAGGGGTTCCTACAATGAGCAGTTCTTC. Its translation is CASSLTSGRGSYNEQFF. Full variable domain (outside the CDR3, taken from reference TRBV5-5 and TRBJ2-1): DAGVTQSPTHLIKTRGQQVTLRCSPISGHKSVSWYQQVLGQGPQFIFQYYEKEERGRGNFPDRFSARQFPNYSSELNVNALLLGDSALYLCASSLTSGRGSYNEQFFGPGTRLTVL.

The chain joins TRBV19 to TRBJ1-4, with 7 bases lining up with TRBD1. Looked up from germline, CDR1 is LNHDA and CDR2 is SQIVND (reference sequence). J lost 7 bases, V lost 6 bases, and 11 bases had no gene match. The CDR3 loop spans 15 amino acids. CDR3 in amino acids: CASRRTGTSFEKLFF. The CDR3 nucleotides read TGTGCCAGTAGGAGGACAGGTACCTCCTTTGAAAAACTGTTTTTT.

This clonotype has a count of ten or more. This chain links TRBV27 with TRBJ2-1; D unresolved. The V gene lost 7 bases and the J gene lost 0 bases, with 13 bases spanning the gap. CDR3 length: 15 residues. The germline V gene encodes CDR1 MNHEY and CDR2 SMNVEV (reference sequence). The DNA for the CDR3 is TGTGCCAGCACTTACCAAAGAAACTCCTACAATGAGCAGTTCTTC. It specifies CASTYQRNSYNEQFF.

This clonotype has a handful of counts. The chain uses TRBV9 and TRBJ2-5; 7 positions agree with TRBD1. The germline V gene has CDR1 SGDLS and CDR2 YYNGEE. CDR3 length: 14 residues. Trimming at V came to 7 bases and at J to 7 bases, leaving 13 bases not matched to a gene. CDR3 protein: CASGTGTALGTQYF. The DNA for the CDR3 is TGTGCCAGCGGTACCGGGACAGCGCTAGGGACCCAGTACTTC. Supplemented by reference TRBV9 and TRBJ2-5, the full variable domain reads DSGVTQTPKHLITATGQRVTLRCSPRSGDLSVYWYQQSLDQGLQFLIQYYNGEERAKGNILERFSAQQFPDLHSELNLSSLELGDSALYFCASGTGTALGTQYFGPGTRLLVL.

The CDR3 bases are TGTGCCAGCAGCTTCCCTGGCCCTGGAAACACCATATATTTT. Its translation: CASSFPGPGNTIYF. The rearrangement links TRBV7-2 to TRBJ1-3; D is unclear. CDR1 is SGHTA and CDR2 is FQGNSA in the germline V gene. Between the trimmed V and J ends, which lost 3 bases and 2 bases, there was a span of 8 bases. The CDR3 covers 14 residues.

This clonotype has just a few counts. The chain carries TRBV30 and TRBJ2-5, with unresolved D. Germline-derived CDR1 and CDR2 are GTSNPN and SVGIG (reference sequence). The CDR3 is 14 residues long. V dropped 5 bases and J dropped 7 bases, with 20 bases sitting between them. The CDR3 bases are TGTGCCTGGTCCCCTGGCCCTTCGTTTGGGACCCAGTACTTC. It codes for CAWSPGPSFGTQYF.

This clonotype was seen repeatedly, ten times or more. The chain employs TRBV5-1 and TRBJ2-3; TRBD2 is a possible D gene (6 bases). This CDR3 is 16 amino acids long. The V end was cut by 5 bases, the J end by 0 bases, with 16 bases between. Germline V gene lookup returns CDR1 SGHRS and CDR2 YFSETQ. The CDR3 DNA sequence: TGCGCCAGCAGTTTCGCGGGGCACGCGAGCACAGATACGCAGTATTTT. It codes for CASSFAGHASTDTQYF. The full variable domain, with the rest looked up from reference TRBV5-1 and TRBJ2-3, is KAGVTQTPRYLIKTRGQQVTLSCSPISGHRSVSWYQQTPGQGLQFLFEYFSETQRNKGNFPGRFSGRQFSNSRSEMNVSTLELGDSALYLCASSFAGHASTDTQYFGPGTRLTVL.

This clonotype was found many times. The chain is built from TRBV12-3 or TRBV12-4 and TRBJ2-1, with TRBD1 matching over 10 bases. The V segment lost 5 bases and the J segment 4 bases; nucleotides outside the gene matches: 5. This CDR3 has 15 residues. The CDR3 DNA is TGTGCCAGCAGTAGACAGGGGGCGGGGTACAATGAGCAGTTCTTC. Protein: CASSRQGAGYNEQFF.

This clonotype has just a few counts. The gene calls are TRBV7-2 and TRBJ2-7; possibly TRBD2 for D (5 bases). The CDR3 is 14 amino acids. Germline CDR1 reads SGHTA; CDR2 reads FQGNSA. V shed 1 base and J shed 9 bases, with 16 bases lying between them. The CDR3 region is CASSLGLARGTQYV. The CDR3 DNA follows: TGTGCCAGCAGCTTAGGTCTAGCTCGCGGTACGCAGTACGTC.

This clonotype was seen many times. The rearrangement joins TRBV7-9 to TRBJ1-1, with D perhaps TRBD1 (5 bases). Trimming shortened V by 5 bases and J by 1 base, and 14 bases separated the two germline ends. This CDR3 spans 15 amino acids. Germline V CDR1 and CDR2: SEHNR, FQNEAQ (reference sequence). The DNA of the CDR3 is TGTGCCAGCAGCCCCACAGGTAACTCGAACACTGAAGCTTTCTTT. This encodes CASSPTGNSNTEAFF.

This clonotype has at least ten counts. The chain uses TRBV12-3 or TRBV12-4 and TRBJ1-5; D remains ambiguous. This CDR3 has 13 amino acids. Trimming cost V 1 base and J 7 bases, with 8 bases left between them. CDR3 bases: TGTGCCAGCAGTTTAGACAGTTACCAGCCCCAGCATTTT. Protein sequence: CASSLDSYQPQHF.